This entry lists 6 T cell receptor beta chains sequenced from one sample in a study of T cell clonality in common variable immunodeficiency. Whole-study results and caveats: Reportedly, TCR beta sequences from common variable immunodeficiency showed fewer deletions and N-nucleotide insertions.

For these TCRs, the target antigens are not known. Sequencing used immunoSEQ multiplex PCR; TCRdb keeps in-frame clones, though not all of them. Recorded here are some 30,000 clones, none singletons. The specimen was peripheral blood mononuclear cells. Receptor source: a human donor with common variable immunodeficiency.

A note on this clone: The read gets to within 3 residues of the CDR3 end, and the germline J gene fills in the rest. The chain is built from TRBV18 and TRBJ1-4; D may be TRBD1 (5 bases). The CDR3 runs to 14 residues. Looked up from germline, CDR1 is KGHSH and CDR2 is LQKENI. Trimming took off 1 base at V and 4 bases at J, with 7 bases between the two ends. The covered CDR3 bases are TGTGCCAGCTCACCACAGGGGATTAATGAAAAA. Protein sequence: CASSPQGINEK. The entire CDR3 is CASSPQGINEKLFF.

This clone was detected a few times. CDR3 bases read: TGTGCCAGTAGTCGGGACAACTTGAGCTCCTATAATTCACCC. Residues: CASSRDNLSSYNSP. In full, the CDR3 reads CASSRDNLSSYNSPLHF. The V call is TRBV19, the J call TRBJ1-6; D is possibly TRBD1 (6 bases). The read gets to within 3 residues of the CDR3 end, and the germline J gene fills in the rest. From germline, CDR1 is LNHDA and CDR2 SQIVND (reference sequence). V was clipped by 5 bases and J by 0 bases, with 14 bases between them. CDR3 length equals 17 residues.

Note on this clone: Coverage ceases 3 residues before the CDR3 finishes, and the germline J gene fills in the end. The rearrangement joins TRBV30 to TRBJ2-5, with 7 bases identical to TRBD1. Germline trimming cut 3 bases from V and 5 bases from J; bases unmatched to any gene: 15. This CDR3 comprises 16 residues. Germline loops: CDR1 GTSNPN, CDR2 SVGIG (reference sequence). The sequenced part of the CDR3 DNA is TGTGCCTGGAGCATACCTTTGCACAGGGGCTGGGAGACC. This translates into CAWSIPLHRGWET. The full CDR3 is CAWSIPLHRGWETQYF.

In this sample, this clone turned up a few times. Read sequence stops 3 residues before the CDR3 end, and the germline J gene provides the missing end. The gene calls are TRBV2 and TRBJ1-2, with a weak D call TRBD1 (5 bases). The ends were cut back, 9 bases at V and 2 bases at J, with 10 bases in the middle. The germline CDR1 and CDR2 sequences are SNHLY and FYNNEI. The CDR3 is made up of 12 amino acids. The CDR3 DNA, read in part, is TGTGCCAGGCGGGGGACCAACTATGGC. Its translation: CARRGTNYG. The full CDR3 protein is CARRGTNYGYTF.

About this clone: The sequence runs out 3 residues before the end of the CDR3; the remainder is reconstructed from the germline J gene. The chain recombines TRBV7-7 with TRBJ2-7; 10 bases align to TRBD1. The V segment lost 5 bases and the J segment 2 bases; nucleotides outside the gene matches: 15. Germline CDR1 reads SSHAT; CDR2 reads FNYEAQ (reference sequence). The CDR3 loop spans 18 amino acids. CDR3 bases read: TGTGCCAGCAGCCAGGGTCTTGGGACAGGGGTGTTTGCCTACGAG. Translation: CASSQGLGTGVFAYE. The entire CDR3 protein reads CASSQGLGTGVFAYEQYF.

Comment on this clone: The CDR3 goes on 3 residues after the read ends, and that part is filled in from the germline J gene. This chain links TRBV30 with TRBJ1-2, with D possibly being TRBD1 (5 bases). V was trimmed by 5 bases and J by 5 bases, leaving 15 bases between them. Looked up from germline, CDR1 is GTSNPN and CDR2 is SVGIG (reference sequence). The CDR3 totals 13 residues. This CDR3 reads CAWEGSVGYGYTF. The sequenced CDR3 bases are TGTGCCTGGGAGGGGTCGGTGGGGTATGGC.